This TCR beta chain was retrieved from a study of T cell responses to AZD1222 COVID-19 vaccine. Broader study findings: Nearly half of spike-specific TCRs reportedly target unmutated variant regions. Without day 14 samples, only post-peak T cell repertoires were studied.

Trimming shortened V by 4 bases and J by 4 bases, and 10 bases separated the two germline ends. Germline V gene data show CDR1 as SGHTA and CDR2 as FQGNSA. The CDR3 covers 13 residues. Some clones are missing from TCRdb's copy, which holds only in-frame ones; the method was immunoSEQ multiplex PCR. Among some 71,000 clones listed, 89% were seen once. Some second doses came at about 4 weeks and others at about 12 weeks; these were pooled. On this clone itself: The antigen is not known.

Sample: peripheral blood, taken 28 days after the second AZD1222 dose. This receptor was taken from an adult who received the AZD1222 COVID-19 vaccine. V usage is TRBV7-2 and J usage is TRBJ1-2; no clear D. In nucleotides, the CDR3 is TGTGCCAGCAGCTCCCCTATGGGCTATGGCTACACCTTC. Protein product: CASSSPMGYGYTF.